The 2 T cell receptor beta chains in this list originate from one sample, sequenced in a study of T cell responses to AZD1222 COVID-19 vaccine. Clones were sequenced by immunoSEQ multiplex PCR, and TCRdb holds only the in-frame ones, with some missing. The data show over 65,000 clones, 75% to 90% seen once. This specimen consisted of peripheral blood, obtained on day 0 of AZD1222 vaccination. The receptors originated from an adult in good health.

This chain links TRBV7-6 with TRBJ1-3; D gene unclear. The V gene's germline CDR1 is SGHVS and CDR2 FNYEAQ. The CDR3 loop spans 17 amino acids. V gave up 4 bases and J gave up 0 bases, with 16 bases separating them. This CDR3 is CASSSLLAGISGNTIYF. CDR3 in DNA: TGTGCCAGCAGCTCCCTTCTCGCAGGAATCTCTGGAAACACCATATATTTT.

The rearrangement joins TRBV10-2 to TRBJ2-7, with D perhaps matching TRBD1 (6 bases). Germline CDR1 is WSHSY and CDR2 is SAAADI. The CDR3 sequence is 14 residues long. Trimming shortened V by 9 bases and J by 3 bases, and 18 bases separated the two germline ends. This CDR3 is CASKIRDTFYEQYF. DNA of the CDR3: TGCGCCAGTAAGATCCGGGACACCTTCTACGAGCAGTACTTC.